What follows describes a single T cell receptor beta chain. Its matching antigen is unknown. This specimen belongs to a study of T cells in Graves' hyperthyroidism and ophthalmopathy. CDR1 MGHRA and CDR2 YSYEKL come from the germline V gene. This CDR3 spans 15 amino acids. The germline V and J ends were trimmed by 0 bases and 0 bases, with 8 bases remaining between them. Using RNA transcripts as the source, TCR beta CDR3 regions were amplified. When the TCR CDR3 underwent first-round RT-PCR, the HTBI primer set was used. A single record per CDR3 protein comes from TCRdb applying MiXCR to the multiplex PCR reads. The sample holds a few hundred thousand distinct CDR3 sequences, roughly a sixth seen once. General study findings and limits: Peripheral blood also featured most of the thyroid clonotypes expanded above 0.001.

The receptor was derived from a middle-aged woman with Graves' ophthalmopathy. Sequenced input: blood. The rearrangement uses TRBV4-1 and TRBJ1-2, with D tentatively TRBD1 (5 bases). CDR3 residues: CASSQEWGANYGYTF. The CDR3 nucleotides read TGCGCCAGCAGCCAAGAATGGGGGGCTAACTATGGCTACACCTTC.